This T cell receptor (beta chain) was sequenced during a study of Graves' ophthalmopathy and Graves' hyperthyroidism. The overall study: Investigators collected peripheral blood at initial diagnosis, before any treatment was given.

Amplifying from RNA transcripts, the study obtained TCR beta CDR3 regions. After a first-round RT-PCR with HTBI primers, a second-round multiplex PCR was run. From the multiplex PCR reads, TCRdb called clonotypes with MiXCR, one entry per CDR3 protein. Of approximately 160,000 distinct CDR3 sequences listed, roughly 36% are singletons. In its sample, this clonotype was seen many times. Sequences were obtained from peripheral blood. The clonotype comes from a man aged 25-45 years with Graves' ophthalmopathy.

This CDR3 reads CSARDYALAGDIGELFF. Written as DNA, the CDR3 is TGCAGTGCTAGAGATTACGCCCTAGCGGGAGACATCGGGGAGCTGTTTTTT. The chain employs TRBV20-1 and TRBJ2-2; 10 bases match TRBD2. Germline V CDR1 and CDR2: DFQATT, SNEGSKA (reference sequence). The length of the CDR3 is 17 residues. The ends lost 0 bases at V and 7 bases at J; junction bases unmatched: 11.